The source of this TCR beta chain is a study of neurological immune-mediated disorders. By 5'RACE with 10-nucleotide random UMIs, the cDNA was made. Every sequencing run produced over 180 million TCR-beta sequences, and the sequences from any one run covered 15-18 subjects. From the 5' RACE reads, TCRdb called clonotypes with MiXCR, one entry per CDR3 protein. The table includes approximately 38,000 distinct CDR3 sequences, around a tenth detected once. In the case of this clonotype: Possible read error: a much larger clone is one base away.

The sorted libraries drew on about a million T cells that were CD4+ or CD8+. This receptor was obtained from a woman in her thirties with HTLV-1-associated myelopathy (HAM/TSP). Sequencing was done on a sample of CD4+ T cells from blood.

CDR3 protein: CTTSDRGNGYTF. The CDR3 bases are TGTACCACCAGCGACAGGGGCAATGGCTACACCTTC. V usage is TRBV15 and J usage is TRBJ1-2; the match to TRBD1 covers 8 bases. The CDR3 is made up of 12 amino acids. Germline V lookup: CDR1 LNHNV, CDR2 YYDKDF (reference sequence). The entire variable domain, with the rest obtained from reference TRBV15 and TRBJ1-2, is as follows: DAMVIQNPRYQVTQFGKPVTLSCSQTLNHNVMYWYQQKSSQAPKLLFHYYDKDFNNEADTPDNFQSRRPNTSFCFLDIRSPGLGDTAMYLCTTSDRGNGYTFGSGTRLTVV.